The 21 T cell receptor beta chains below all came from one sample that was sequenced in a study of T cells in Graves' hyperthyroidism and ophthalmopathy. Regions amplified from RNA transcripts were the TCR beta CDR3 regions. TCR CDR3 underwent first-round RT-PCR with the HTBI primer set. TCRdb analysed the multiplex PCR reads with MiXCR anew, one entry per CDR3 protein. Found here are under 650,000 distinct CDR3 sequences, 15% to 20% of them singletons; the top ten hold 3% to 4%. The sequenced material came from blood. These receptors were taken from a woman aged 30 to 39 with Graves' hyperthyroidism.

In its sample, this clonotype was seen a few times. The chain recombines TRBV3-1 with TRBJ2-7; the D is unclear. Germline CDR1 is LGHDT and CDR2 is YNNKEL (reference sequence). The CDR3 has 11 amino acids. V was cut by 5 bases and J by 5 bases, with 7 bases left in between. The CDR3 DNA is TGTGCCAGCAGCTTTGAGAACGAGCAGTACTTC. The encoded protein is CASSFENEQYF.

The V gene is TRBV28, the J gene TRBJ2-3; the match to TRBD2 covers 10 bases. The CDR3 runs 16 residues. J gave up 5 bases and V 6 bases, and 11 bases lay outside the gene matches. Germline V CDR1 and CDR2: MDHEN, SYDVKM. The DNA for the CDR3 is TGTGCCAGCAGCACGAGCGGGAGGGCCGGTGTAGATACGCAGTATTTT. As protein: CASSTSGRAGVDTQYF.

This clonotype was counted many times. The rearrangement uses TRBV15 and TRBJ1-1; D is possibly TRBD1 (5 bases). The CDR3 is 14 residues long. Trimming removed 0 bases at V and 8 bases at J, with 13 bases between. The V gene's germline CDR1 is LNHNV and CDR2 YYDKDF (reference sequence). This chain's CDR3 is CATSRDLGTAEAFF. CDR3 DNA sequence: TGTGCCACCAGCAGAGATTTAGGGACGGCCGAAGCTTTCTTT.

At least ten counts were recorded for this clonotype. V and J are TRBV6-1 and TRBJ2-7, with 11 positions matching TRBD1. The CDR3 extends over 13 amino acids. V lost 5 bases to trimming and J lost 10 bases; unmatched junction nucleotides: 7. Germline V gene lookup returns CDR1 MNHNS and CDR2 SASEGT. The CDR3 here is CASSPGQGGRQYF. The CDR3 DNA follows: TGTGCCAGCAGTCCGGGACAGGGGGGGAGACAGTACTTC.

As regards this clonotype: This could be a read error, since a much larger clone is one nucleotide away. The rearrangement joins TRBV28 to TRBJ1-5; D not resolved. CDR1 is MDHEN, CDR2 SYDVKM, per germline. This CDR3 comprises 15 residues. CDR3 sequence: CATSLSRGSNQPQHF. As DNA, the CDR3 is TGTGCCACCAGTTTATCCCGGGGTAGCAATCAGCCCCAGCATTTT.

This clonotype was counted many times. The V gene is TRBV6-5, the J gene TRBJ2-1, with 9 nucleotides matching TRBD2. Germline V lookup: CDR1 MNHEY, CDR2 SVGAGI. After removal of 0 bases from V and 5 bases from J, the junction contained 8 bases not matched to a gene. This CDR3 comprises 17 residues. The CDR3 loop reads CASSYSYGGRGNNEQFF. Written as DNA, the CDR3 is TGTGCCAGCAGTTACTCGTACGGCGGGAGGGGTAACAATGAGCAGTTCTTC.

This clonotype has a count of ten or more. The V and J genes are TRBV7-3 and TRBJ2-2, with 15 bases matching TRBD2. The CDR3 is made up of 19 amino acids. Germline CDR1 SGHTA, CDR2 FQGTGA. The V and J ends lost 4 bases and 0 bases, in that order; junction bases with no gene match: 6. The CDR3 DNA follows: TGTGCCAGCAGCTCCACCGGACTAGCGGGAGGGACGAACACCGGGGAGCTGTTTTTT. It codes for CASSSTGLAGGTNTGELFF.

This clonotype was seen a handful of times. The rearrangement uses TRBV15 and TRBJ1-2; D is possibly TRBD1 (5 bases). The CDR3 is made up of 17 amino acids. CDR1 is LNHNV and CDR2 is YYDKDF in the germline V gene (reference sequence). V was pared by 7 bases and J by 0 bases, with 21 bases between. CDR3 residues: CATTGPLNGGTNYGYTF. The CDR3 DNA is TGTGCCACCACCGGGCCACTCAACGGGGGTACTAACTATGGCTACACCTTC.

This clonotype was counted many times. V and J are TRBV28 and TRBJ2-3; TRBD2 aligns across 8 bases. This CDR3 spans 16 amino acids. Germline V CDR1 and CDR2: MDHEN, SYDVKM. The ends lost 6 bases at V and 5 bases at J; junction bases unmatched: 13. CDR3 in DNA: TGTGCCAGCAGCGGAAGAAGCGGGAGTAACTTAGATACGCAGTATTTT. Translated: CASSGRSGSNLDTQYF.

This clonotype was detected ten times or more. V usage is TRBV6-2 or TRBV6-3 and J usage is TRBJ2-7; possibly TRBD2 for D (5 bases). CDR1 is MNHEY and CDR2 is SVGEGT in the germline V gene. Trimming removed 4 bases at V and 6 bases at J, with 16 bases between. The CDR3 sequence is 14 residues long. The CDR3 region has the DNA TGTGCCAGCAGTTGGACTTCGGGTCCCCTCGAGCAGTACTTC. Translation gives CASSWTSGPLEQYF.

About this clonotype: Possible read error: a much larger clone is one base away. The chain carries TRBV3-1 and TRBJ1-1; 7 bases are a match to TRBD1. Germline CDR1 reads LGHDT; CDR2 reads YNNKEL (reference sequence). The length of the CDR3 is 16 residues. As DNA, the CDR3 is TGTGCCAGCAGCGCAACACCGGGACAGATGAACACTGAAGCTCTCTTT. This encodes CASSATPGQMNTEALF.

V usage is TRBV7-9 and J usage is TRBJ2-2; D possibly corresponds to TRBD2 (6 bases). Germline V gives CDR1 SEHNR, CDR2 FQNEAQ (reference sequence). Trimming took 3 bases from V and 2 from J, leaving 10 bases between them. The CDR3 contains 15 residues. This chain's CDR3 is CASSLRRGNTGELFF. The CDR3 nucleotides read TGTGCCAGCAGCTTGAGGAGGGGAAACACCGGGGAGCTGTTTTTT. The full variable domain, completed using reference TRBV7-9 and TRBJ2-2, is DTGVSQNPRHKITKRGQNVTFRCDPISEHNRLYWYRQTLGQGPEFLTYFQNEAQLEKSRLLSDRFSAERPKGSFSTLEIQRTEQGDSAMYLCASSLRRGNTGELFFGEGSRLTVL.

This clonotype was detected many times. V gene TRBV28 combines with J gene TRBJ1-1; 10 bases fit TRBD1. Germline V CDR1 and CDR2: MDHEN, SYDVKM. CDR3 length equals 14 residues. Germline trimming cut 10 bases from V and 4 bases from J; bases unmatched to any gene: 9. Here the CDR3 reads CATRTGGESTEAFF. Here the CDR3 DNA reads TGTGCCACCCGGACAGGGGGAGAAAGCACTGAAGCTTTCTTT.

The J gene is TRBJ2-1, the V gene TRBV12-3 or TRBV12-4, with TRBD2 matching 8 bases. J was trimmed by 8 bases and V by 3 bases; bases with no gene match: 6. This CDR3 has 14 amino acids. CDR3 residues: CASSFSAGGDEQFF. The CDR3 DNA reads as TGTGCCAGCAGTTTTTCGGCGGGGGGCGATGAGCAGTTCTTC.

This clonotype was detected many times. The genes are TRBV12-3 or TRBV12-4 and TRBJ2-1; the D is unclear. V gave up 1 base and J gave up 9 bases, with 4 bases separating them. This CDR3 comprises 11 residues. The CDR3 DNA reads TGTGCCAGCAGTTTAGTGGGTGAGCAGTTCTTC. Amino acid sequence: CASSLVGEQFF.

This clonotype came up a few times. This CDR3 is CASSLGTGESANTGELFF. The CDR3 coding sequence is TGTGCCAGCAGCCTTGGGACAGGAGAATCGGCGAACACCGGGGAGCTGTTTTTT. The gene calls are TRBV7-9 and TRBJ2-2, with 8 bases matching TRBD1. The junction had 11 bases not matched to a gene; V was cut back by 5 bases and J by 0 bases. The CDR3 length is 18 residues. Germline V gene lookup returns CDR1 SEHNR and CDR2 FQNEAQ (reference sequence).

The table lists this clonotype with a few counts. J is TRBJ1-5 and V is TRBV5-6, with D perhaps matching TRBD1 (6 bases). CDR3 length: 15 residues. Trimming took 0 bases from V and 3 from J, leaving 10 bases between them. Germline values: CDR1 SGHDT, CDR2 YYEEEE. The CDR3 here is CASSLGRGFNQPQHF. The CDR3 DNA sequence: TGTGCCAGCAGCTTGGGCAGGGGATTCAATCAGCCCCAGCATTTT.

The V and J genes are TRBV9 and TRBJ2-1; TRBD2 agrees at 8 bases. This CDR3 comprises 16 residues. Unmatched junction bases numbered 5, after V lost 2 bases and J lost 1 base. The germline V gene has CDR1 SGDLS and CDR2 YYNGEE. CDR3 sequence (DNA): TGTGCCAGCAGCGTGAGCGGGAGACAGTCCTACAATGAGCAGTTCTTC. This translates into CASSVSGRQSYNEQFF.

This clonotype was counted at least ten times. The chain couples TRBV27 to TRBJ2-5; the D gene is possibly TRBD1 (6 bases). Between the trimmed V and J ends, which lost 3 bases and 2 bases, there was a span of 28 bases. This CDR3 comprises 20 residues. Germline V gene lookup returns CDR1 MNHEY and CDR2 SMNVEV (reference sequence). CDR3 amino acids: CASSFKLAAGAGGPQETQYF. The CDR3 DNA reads TGTGCCAGCAGTTTTAAGTTAGCAGCAGGGGCCGGAGGTCCTCAAGAGACCCAGTACTTC.

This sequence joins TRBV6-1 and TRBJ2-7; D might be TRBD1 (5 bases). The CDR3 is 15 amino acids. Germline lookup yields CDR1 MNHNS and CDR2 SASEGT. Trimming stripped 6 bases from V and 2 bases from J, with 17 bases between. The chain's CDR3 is CASSMGPADTYEQYF. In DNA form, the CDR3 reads TGTGCCAGCAGCATGGGTCCCGCGGACACCTACGAGCAGTACTTC.

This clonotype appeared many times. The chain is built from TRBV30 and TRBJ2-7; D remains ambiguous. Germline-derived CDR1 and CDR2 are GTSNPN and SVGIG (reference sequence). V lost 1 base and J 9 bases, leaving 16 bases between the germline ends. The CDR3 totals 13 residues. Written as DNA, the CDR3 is TGTGCCTGGAGTGAGACCGCAGGAGCGTGGCAGTACTTC. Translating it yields CAWSETAGAWQYF.